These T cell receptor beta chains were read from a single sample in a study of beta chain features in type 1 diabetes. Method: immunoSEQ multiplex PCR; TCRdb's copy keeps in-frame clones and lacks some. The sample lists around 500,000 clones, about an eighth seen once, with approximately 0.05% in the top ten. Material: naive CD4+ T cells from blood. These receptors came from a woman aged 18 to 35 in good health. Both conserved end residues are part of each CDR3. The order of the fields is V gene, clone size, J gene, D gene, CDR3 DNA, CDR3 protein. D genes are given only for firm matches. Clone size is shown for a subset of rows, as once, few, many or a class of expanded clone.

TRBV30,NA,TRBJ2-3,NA,TGTGCCTGGAGTCCAGGGACGAGCACAGATACGCAGTATTTT,CAWSPGTSTDTQYF
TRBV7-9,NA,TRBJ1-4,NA,TGTGCCAGCAGCTTGGTGCACGGAACATCGTTTAATGAAAAACTGTTTTTT,CASSLVHGTSFNEKLFF
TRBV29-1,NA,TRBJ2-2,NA,TGCAGCGTTGAAACAGCACAGGGTACCGGGGAGCTGTTTTTT,CSVETAQGTGELFF
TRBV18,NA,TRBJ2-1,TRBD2,TGTGCCAGCTCACCGTTTAGCGGGAGAACCCCCAATGAGCAGTTCTTC,CASSPFSGRTPNEQFF
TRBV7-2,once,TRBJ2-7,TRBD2,TGTGCCAGCAGCCCCACGACAAGGGTAAGGACTAGCGAGCAGTACTTC,CASSPTTRVRTSEQYF
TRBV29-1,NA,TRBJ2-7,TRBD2,TGCAGCGTTTTTGGCGGGGGGCACGAGCAGTACTTC,CSVFGGGHEQYF
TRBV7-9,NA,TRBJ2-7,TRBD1,TGTGCCAGCAACGACAGGGAATCCTACGAGCAGTACTTC,CASNDRESYEQYF
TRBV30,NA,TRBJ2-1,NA,TGTGCCTGGAGTGTACAAGGTCTAGGGTATGAGCAGTTCTTC,CAWSVQGLGYEQFF
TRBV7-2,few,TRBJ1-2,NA,TGTGCCAGCAGCCGGGGGTTAGCTAACTATGGCTACACCTTC,CASSRGLANYGYTF
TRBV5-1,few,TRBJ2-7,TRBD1,TGCGCCAGCAGCCCCGGACAGGGGGCAGACGAGCAGTACTTC,CASSPGQGADEQYF
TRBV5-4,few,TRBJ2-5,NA,TGTGCCAGCAGCCTGGCGTGGGGCGAGACCCAGTACTTC,CASSLAWGETQYF
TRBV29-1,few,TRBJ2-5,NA,TGCAGCGTTCCCCCTGGGGGGACGGAGACCCAGTACTTC,CSVPPGGTETQYF
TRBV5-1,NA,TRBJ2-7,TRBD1,TGCGCCAGCAGCTTGGTATCAGGGGGCTCCTACGAGCAGTACTTC,CASSLVSGGSYEQYF
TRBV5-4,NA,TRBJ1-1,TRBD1,TGTGCCAGCACCTTAAGATTCTCCGGGACAGGGAACACTGAAGCTTTCTTT,CASTLRFSGTGNTEAFF
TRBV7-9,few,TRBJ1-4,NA,TGTGCCAGCAGCTTTACAGGAAAACTGTTTTTT,CASSFTGKLFF
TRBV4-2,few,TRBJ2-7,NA,TGTGCCAGCAGCCAAGTTTTCAGTTCCTACGAGCAGTACTTC,CASSQVFSSYEQYF
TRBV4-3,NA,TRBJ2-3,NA,TGCGCCAGCAGCCGCGGGACCCTACGCACAGATACGCAGTATTTT,CASSRGTLRTDTQYF
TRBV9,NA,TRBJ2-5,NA,TGTGCCAGCAGCGTTTCGACAGCGTACCAAGAGACCCAGTACTTC,CASSVSTAYQETQYF
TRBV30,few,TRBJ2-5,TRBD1,TGTGCCTGGAGTCGAGGGGGCGCGGAGACCCAGTACTTC,CAWSRGGAETQYF
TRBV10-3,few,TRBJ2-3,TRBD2,TGTGCCATCAGACCTATAGCGGGAGCAGTAGATACGCAGTATTTT,CAIRPIAGAVDTQYF
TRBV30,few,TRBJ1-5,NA,TGTGCCTGGAGGGAGTGGTCAGGGGGCAATCAGCCCCAGCATTTT,CAWREWSGGNQPQHF
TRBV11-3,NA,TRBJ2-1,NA,TGTGCCAGCAGCTTAGGGCGGAATGAGCAGTTCTTC,CASSLGRNEQFF
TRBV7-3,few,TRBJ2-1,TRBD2,TGTGCCAGCAGCCCGGGACTAGCGGGAGCTTACAATGAGCAGTTCTTC,CASSPGLAGAYNEQFF
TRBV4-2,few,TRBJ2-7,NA,TGTGCCAGCAGCCTCGACCCGGTAGGGGGACCCTACGAGCAGTACTTC,CASSLDPVGGPYEQYF
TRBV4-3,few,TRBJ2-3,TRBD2,TGCGCCAGCAGCCAAGCGGGGGGAGATACGCAGTATTTT,CASSQAGGDTQYF
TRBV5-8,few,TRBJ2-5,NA,TGTGCCAGCAGCTTACAAGGCCTATACCAAGAGACCCAGTACTTC,CASSLQGLYQETQYF
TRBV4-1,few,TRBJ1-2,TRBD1,TGCGCCAGCACCAGCACCCGGGACAGGGTGACTGGCTACACCTTC,CASTSTRDRVTGYTF
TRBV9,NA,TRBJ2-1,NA,TGTGCCAGCAGCGTAACTGGAACCCTATACAATGAGCAGTTCTTC,CASSVTGTLYNEQFF
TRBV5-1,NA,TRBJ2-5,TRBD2,TGCGCCAGCAGCTCGACTAGCGGGAGGGTGACCCAGTACTTC,CASSSTSGRVTQYF
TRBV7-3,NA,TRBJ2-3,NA,TGTGCCAGCAGCTTAGCTTACACAGATACGCAGTATTTT,CASSLAYTDTQYF
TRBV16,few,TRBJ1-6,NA,TGTGCCAGCAGCCAAAGGACAGCTAATAATTCACCCCTCCACTTT,CASSQRTANNSPLHF
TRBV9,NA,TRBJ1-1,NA,TGTGCCAGCAGCGCCAGAGCCCAGGGAAGAACTGAAGCTTTCTTT,CASSARAQGRTEAFF
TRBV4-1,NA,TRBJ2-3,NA,TGCGCCAGCAGCCAAGTAAGGGGAAGCACAGATACGCAGTATTTT,CASSQVRGSTDTQYF
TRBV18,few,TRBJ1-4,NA,TGTGCCAGCTCACCAACCAGCAGTAATGAAAAACTGTTTTTT,CASSPTSSNEKLFF
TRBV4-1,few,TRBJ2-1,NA,TGCGCCAGCAGCCAGCTGGGAAGCTCCTACAATGAGCAGTTCTTC,CASSQLGSSYNEQFF
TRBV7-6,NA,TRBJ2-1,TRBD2,TGTGCCAGCAGCTTATCGGGCGGGAGGGACTCCTACAATGAGCAGTTCTTC,CASSLSGGRDSYNEQFF
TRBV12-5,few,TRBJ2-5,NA,TGTGCTAGTGGACCTCTACAAGAGACCCAGTACTTC,CASGPLQETQYF
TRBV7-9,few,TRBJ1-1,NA,TGTGCCAGCAGCTTAGTCGGGAATCGAGCTTTCTTT,CASSLVGNRAFF
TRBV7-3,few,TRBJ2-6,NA,TGTGCCAGCGCAGGGGCTGGGGCCAACGTCCTGACTTTC,CASAGAGANVLTF
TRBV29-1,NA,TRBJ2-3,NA,TGCAGCGCAGATGAGGGGCCCCCAGATACGCAGTATTTT,CSADEGPPDTQYF
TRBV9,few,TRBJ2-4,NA,TGTGCCATCAGCGGAGCCCCGGGACTGGATGGCAAAAACATTCAGTACTTC,CAISGAPGLDGKNIQYF
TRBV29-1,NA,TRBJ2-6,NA,TGCAGCGTGCCTTCTGGGGCCAACGTCCTGACTTTC,CSVPSGANVLTF
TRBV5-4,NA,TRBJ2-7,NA,TGTGCCAGCAGCGGAATACCGGGCCAAACGGACGAGCAGTACTTC,CASSGIPGQTDEQYF
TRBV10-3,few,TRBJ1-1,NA,TGTGCCATCCGGGGCCGGCGAGAAGCTTTCTTT,CAIRGRREAFF
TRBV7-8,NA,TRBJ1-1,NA,TGTGCCAGCAGCTTAAAACGGACCATGAACACTGAAGCTTTCTTT,CASSLKRTMNTEAFF
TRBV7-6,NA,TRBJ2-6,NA,TGTGCCAGCAGCTTAGTGGCCTCTGGGGCCAACGTCCTGACTTTC,CASSLVASGANVLTF
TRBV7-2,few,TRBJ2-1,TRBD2,TGTGCCAGCAGCCCCGGGGGGATCAAGTTCTTC,CASSPGGIKFF
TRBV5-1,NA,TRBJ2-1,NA,TGCGCCAGCAGCTACGGTGGGCTAGCGTCCCTCAATGAGCAGTTCTTC,CASSYGGLASLNEQFF
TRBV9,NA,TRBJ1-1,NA,TGTGCCAGCAGCTCTAGCGGGACGGAGAACACTGAAGCTTTCTTT,CASSSSGTENTEAFF
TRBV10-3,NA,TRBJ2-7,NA,TGTGCCATCAGTGAGATGGCGAGAGGCGAGCAGTACTTC,CAISEMARGEQYF
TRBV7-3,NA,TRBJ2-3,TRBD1,TGTGCCAGCAGCTTAACCGGACAGGGCACAGATACGCAGTATTTT,CASSLTGQGTDTQYF
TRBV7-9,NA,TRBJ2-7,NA,TGTGCCAGCAGCCCATGGGGGGCTAGCGGATCCTACGAGCAGTACTTC,CASSPWGASGSYEQYF
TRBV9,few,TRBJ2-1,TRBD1,TGTGCCAGCACTACGAGGGGGACAGGACTAAACAATGAGCAGTTCTTC,CASTTRGTGLNNEQFF
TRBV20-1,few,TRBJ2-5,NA,TGCAGTGCTCAACGAGAGACCCAGTACTTC,CSAQRETQYF
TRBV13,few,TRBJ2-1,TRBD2,TGTGCCAGCAGCTTAAGAGCGGGGGGAAGCAATGAGCAGTTCTTC,CASSLRAGGSNEQFF
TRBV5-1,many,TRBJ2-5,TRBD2,TGCGCCAGCAACCCAGCGGGGAATCAAGAGACCCAGTACTTC,CASNPAGNQETQYF
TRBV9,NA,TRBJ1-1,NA,TGTGCCAGCAGCGCAATCGCCGAGAACACTGAAGCTTTCTTT,CASSAIAENTEAFF